One sample yielded the 21 T cell receptor beta chains listed below, sequenced in a study of T cell responses to AZD1222 COVID-19 vaccine. TCRdb keeps only in-frame clones here, not all; method: immunoSEQ multiplex PCR. The table lists approximately 160,000 clones, more than 85% of them singletons. Here the sequenced sample was peripheral blood, taken on day 0 of AZD1222 vaccination. These receptors originate from an adult in good health.

This chain connects TRBV6-5 to TRBJ1-6, with TRBD1 matching 7 bases. CDR1 MNHEY and CDR2 SVGAGI come from the germline V gene. V shed 4 bases, J shed 14 bases, and the junction held 14 bases outside the gene matches. The CDR3 is 15 amino acids. CDR3 in amino acids: CASSSQPGQTLTLHF. The CDR3 DNA follows: TGTGCCAGCAGTTCCCAACCGGGACAGACTTTAACCCTCCACTTT.

This chain uses TRBV7-9 with TRBJ1-1; D is ambiguous. CDR1 is SEHNR, CDR2 FQNEAQ, per germline (reference sequence). The CDR3 runs 12 residues. Trimming shortened V by 5 bases and J by 10 bases, and 14 bases separated the two germline ends. The CDR3 DNA is TGTGCCAGCAGCGGCCCGGGAGGGAGAGCTTTCTTT. Residues: CASSGPGGRAFF.

This chain joins TRBV19 and TRBJ1-2; 8 bases are shared with TRBD1. Germline V CDR1 and CDR2: LNHDA, SQIVND (reference sequence). V was clipped by 10 bases and J by 4 bases; unmatched bases: 8. This CDR3 contains 13 residues. CDR3 coding DNA: TGTGCCACTAGAAGGACAGGGATCTATGGCTACACCTTC. Its protein is CATRRTGIYGYTF.

The chain couples TRBV2 to TRBJ1-6; no reliable D call. The germline gives CDR1 SNHLY, CDR2 FYNNEI. Between the trimmed V and J ends, which lost 1 base and 7 bases, there was a span of 14 bases. This CDR3 spans 16 amino acids. Here the CDR3 DNA reads TGTGCCAGCAGTGAAGGGGTTGGTCAGCAGAATTCACCCCTCCACTTT. It encodes CASSEGVGQQNSPLHF.

The chain uses TRBV10-3 and TRBJ2-3; maybe TRBD1 (6 bases). CDR3 length: 12 residues. The germline V and J ends were trimmed by 11 bases and 1 base, with 10 bases remaining between them. Per the germline V gene, CDR1 is ENHRY and CDR2 is SYGVKD. Here the CDR3 reads CAARTGTDTQYF. As DNA, the CDR3 is TGTGCCGCTAGGACAGGCACAGATACGCAGTATTTT.

The chain recombines TRBV28 with TRBJ2-7; D remains unclear. The CDR3 runs 12 residues. V lost 8 bases to trimming and J lost 2 bases, with 10 bases between them. CDR1 and CDR2 (germline): MDHEN, SYDVKM. CDR3 nucleotides: TGTGCCAGCGGATCACAAACCTACGAGCAGTACTTC. This codes for CASGSQTYEQYF.

This chain uses TRBV28 with TRBJ2-7, with TRBD1 matching over 9 bases. The V and J ends lost 8 bases and 3 bases, in that order; junction bases with no gene match: 2. CDR3 size: 12 residues. Germline loops: CDR1 MDHEN, CDR2 SYDVKM. CDR3 sequence reads: CASGTGFYEQYF. DNA of the CDR3: TGTGCCAGCGGGACAGGGTTCTACGAGCAGTACTTC.

The chain combines TRBV19 with TRBJ1-6, with D hard to call. V was shortened by 0 bases and J by 5 bases, with 8 bases between the two germline ends. This CDR3 is built from 15 residues. The germline V gene encodes CDR1 LNHDA and CDR2 SQIVND (reference sequence). CDR3 loop: CASSIDWSDNSPLHF. The CDR3 DNA reads as TGTGCCAGTAGTATAGATTGGAGCGATAATTCACCCCTCCACTTT.

Turning to this clone: A junction boundary mismatches the germline segment, possibly from a read error. The rearrangement uses TRBV11-2 and TRBJ1-1; TRBD1 matches at 8 bases. CDR1 is SGHAT, CDR2 FQNNGV, per germline. The CDR3 has 14 amino acids. CDR3: CASSLDRGGTEAFF. The DNA of the CDR3 is TGTGCCAGCAGCCTAGACAGGGGAGGCACTGAAGCTTTCTTT.

Remarks on this clone: At one end, the junction sequence differs from germline, possibly due to a read error. The chain links TRBV18 to TRBJ2-7, with a tentative D call TRBD1 (5 bases). From germline, CDR1 is KGHSH and CDR2 LQKENI. The CDR3 has 12 amino acids. CDR3 residues: CATSDSPYEQYF. The CDR3 bases are TGTGCCACCTCAGACAGCCCCTACGAGCAGTACTTC.

V and J are TRBV10-2 and TRBJ1-4; 9 bases are shared with TRBD1. V lost 11 bases to trimming and J lost 4 bases; unmatched junction nucleotides: 8. CDR1 is WSHSY and CDR2 is SAAADI in the germline V gene. The CDR3 is 14 residues long. CDR3 coding DNA: TGCGCCGCTCGTCCGGGACAGGGTAATGAAAAACTGTTTTTT. This gives the protein CAARPGQGNEKLFF.

CDR3 in DNA: TGCGCCAGCAGCGAACGCTTCTCCAGTGAGCAGTTCTTC. Translation gives CASSERFSSEQFF. The V and J genes are TRBV4-3 and TRBJ2-1; D is ambiguous. The germline CDR1 and CDR2 sequences are LGHNA and YSLEER. Deletions cut 5 bases from V and 9 bases from J, with 14 bases between. This CDR3 spans 13 amino acids.

The sample holds one count of this clone. The chain combines TRBV5-1 with TRBJ1-3; TRBD1 might be the D (5 bases). Germline V gene data show CDR1 as SGHRS and CDR2 as YFSETQ. This CDR3 is 15 amino acids long. V lost 5 bases, J lost 3 bases, and 15 bases lay in between. The CDR3 DNA reads as TGCGCCAGCAGATTAGGGGTGGACCGTGGAAACACCATATATTTT. Translating it yields CASRLGVDRGNTIYF.

In this sample, this clone turned up once. The chain carries TRBV14 and TRBJ1-1, with D tentatively TRBD1 (5 bases). From germline, CDR1 is SGHDN and CDR2 FVKESK. V lost 1 base to trimming and J lost 1 base, with 7 bases between them. This CDR3 is built from 14 residues. Written as DNA, the CDR3 is TGTGCCAGCAGCCAAGGCACAGGGAACACTGAAGCTTTCTTT. Residues: CASSQGTGNTEAFF.

The V and J genes are TRBV6-5 and TRBJ1-5; TRBD1 matches 7 bases. Germline V gives CDR1 MNHEY, CDR2 SVGAGI. This CDR3 contains 14 residues. V shed 6 bases and J 6 bases; nucleotides not matched to a gene: 8. The CDR3: CASSASGGRQPQHF. The CDR3, as DNA: TGTGCCAGCAGCGCATCAGGGGGACGTCAGCCCCAGCATTTT.

A few counts support this clone. J is TRBJ2-1 and V is TRBV7-9; D gene uncertain. Germline values: CDR1 SEHNR, CDR2 FQNEAQ (reference sequence). The V end was cut by 2 bases, the J end by 7 bases, with 12 bases between. There are 14 residues in the CDR3. This CDR3 is CASSLTVSLNEQFF. In DNA form, the CDR3 reads TGTGCCAGCAGCTTAACGGTATCTTTAAATGAGCAGTTCTTC. Full variable domain (rest looked up from reference TRBV7-9 and TRBJ2-1): DTGVSQNPRHKITKRGQNVTFRCDPISEHNRLYWYRQTLGQGPEFLTYFQNEAQLEKSRLLSDRFSAERPKGSFSTLEIQRTEQGDSAMYLCASSLTVSLNEQFFGPGTRLTVL.

The chain joins TRBV6-5 to TRBJ2-2; D ambiguous. Germline V CDR1 and CDR2: MNHEY, SVGAGI. CDR3 length equals 12 residues. V lost 9 bases and J 5 bases, leaving 10 bases between the germline ends. In DNA, the CDR3 is TGTGCCAGTTCCTTGGGGACCGGGGAGCTGTTTTTT. Protein: CASSLGTGELFF.

This chain uses TRBV5-5 with TRBJ1-4, with D possibly being TRBD1 (5 bases). V lost 4 bases to trimming and J lost 4 bases, with 8 bases between them. The CDR3 is 13 amino acids. Germline CDR1 is SGHKS and CDR2 is YYEKEE (reference sequence). The CDR3 spells CASSGDLNEKLFF. The CDR3 DNA sequence: TGTGCCAGCAGCGGGGACCTTAATGAAAAACTGTTTTTT.

The gene calls are TRBV29-1 and TRBJ2-3; the D is unclear. The V and J ends lost 2 bases and 7 bases respectively, with 7 bases between them. Germline CDR1 reads SQVTM; CDR2 reads ANQGSEA. The CDR3 contains 11 residues. Here the CDR3 reads CSVELQYTQYF. CDR3 coding DNA: TGCAGCGTTGAACTACAGTATACGCAGTATTTT.

V is TRBV7-2 and J is TRBJ1-3, with 10 bases fitting TRBD1. Losses at the gene ends were 5 bases for V and 2 bases for J; bases not matched to a gene: 3. Germline V gene data show CDR1 as SGHTA and CDR2 as FQGNSA. The CDR3 loop spans 15 amino acids. This CDR3 reads CASSRTGGTGNTIYF. CDR3 DNA: TGTGCCAGCAGCCGGACAGGGGGAACTGGAAACACCATATATTTT. Complete variable domain (other parts from reference TRBV7-2 and TRBJ1-3): GAGVSQSPSNKVTEKGKDVELRCDPISGHTALYWYRQSLGQGLEFLIYFQGNSAPDKSGLPSDRFSAERTGGSVSTLTIQRTQQEDSAVYLCASSRTGGTGNTIYFGEGSWLTVV.

This clone was seen just once. The chain links TRBV18 to TRBJ1-6; 7 bases align to TRBD1. This CDR3 region has 15 residues. Germline V lookup: CDR1 KGHSH, CDR2 LQKENI. J gave up 8 bases and V 3 bases, and 7 bases lay outside the gene matches. The CDR3 region has the DNA TGTGCCAGCTCACCGCCCGGGACAGCGCATTCACCCCTCCACTTT. Its translation: CASSPPGTAHSPLHF.